This T cell receptor beta chain was identified during a study of cytomegalovirus exposure and HLA in healthy donors. Study information: A subsequent analysis stated that the roughly 130 validation repertoires were run on the same platform as the approximately 700 first-cohort repertoires.

Study outcomes and limitations: Researchers counted roughly 150 TCR beta chains as cytomegalovirus-associated. Some public TCRs appeared in many individuals, while most sequences were rare. In vitro confirmation showed a few CMV-associated chains to be CMV antigen specific.

The protocol was immunoSEQ multiplex PCR, while the TCRdb copy is restricted to in-frame clones and leaves out a portion. Here the sample spans roughly 330,000 clones, roughly 90% being singletons. The length of the CDR3 is 13 residues. Per the germline V gene, CDR1 is MNHEY and CDR2 is SMNVEV (reference sequence). V was pared by 6 bases and J by 2 bases, with 10 bases between. About this clone itself: As yet, its antigen is unknown.

The sample taken for sequencing was PBMCs. The origin of this receptor is a woman aged 25 to 39 in good health and CMV-seropositive. V gene TRBV27 combines with J gene TRBJ1-1; tentative D call: TRBD1 (5 bases). The CDR3 here is CASSVQVNTEAFF. CDR3 DNA sequence: TGTGCCAGCAGCGTACAGGTTAACACTGAAGCTTTCTTT.